These 15 T cell receptor beta chains were all obtained from the same sample, sequenced in a study of control samples from healthy donors and cancer patients. Repertoires were generated with immunoSEQ multiplex PCR, while TCRdb's copy carries only in-frame clones and drops some. The data contain tens of thousands of clones, approximately 89% of them singletons. Sequenced: blood. The receptors here all came from a man in his fifties or sixties in good health.

The chain recombines TRBV9 with TRBJ2-3; D is perhaps TRBD1 (5 bases). V was pared by 3 bases and J by 8 bases, with 16 bases between. The CDR3 contains 14 residues. Per germline, CDR1 SGDLS and CDR2 YYNGEE. The CDR3 region has the DNA TGTGCCAGCAGCGGAACCCGGCCCCAGGGTACGCAGTATTTT. Translating it yields CASSGTRPQGTQYF.

The chain combines TRBV5-1 with TRBJ2-3, with 12 bases that match TRBD1. V lost 1 base to trimming and J lost 6 bases; unmatched junction nucleotides: 9. The CDR3 contains 17 residues. Germline CDR1 and CDR2: SGHRS and YFSETQ. This CDR3 reads CASSLIPGTGGVDTQYF. The CDR3 DNA is TGCGCCAGCAGCTTGATCCCAGGGACAGGGGGCGTGGATACGCAGTATTTT.

The V and J genes are TRBV27 and TRBJ2-7; TRBD1 matches 9 bases. V shed 6 bases, J shed 7 bases, and the junction held 16 bases outside the gene matches. The germline gives CDR1 MNHEY, CDR2 SMNVEV (reference sequence). The CDR3 is 16 amino acids. This chain's CDR3 is CASSTGTGTGRDEQYF. The CDR3 coding sequence is TGTGCCAGCAGCACAGGTACCGGGACAGGGAGGGATGAGCAGTACTTC.

The rearrangement joins TRBV5-1 to TRBJ2-1, with TRBD2 matching 7 bases. V trimming: 0 bases; J trimming: 1 base; junction bases outside the gene matches: 7. This CDR3 spans 17 amino acids. Germline CDR1 SGHRS, CDR2 YFSETQ. DNA of the CDR3: TGCGCCAGCAGCTTGGGCCCAGCGGGGCCTTCCTACAATGAGCAGTTCTTC. It is translated as CASSLGPAGPSYNEQFF.

CDR3 sequence reads: CASSRTSGVADTQYF. The CDR3 DNA reads as TGTGCCAGCAGCCGGACTAGCGGTGTGGCAGATACGCAGTATTTT. This sequence joins TRBV3-1 (or the pseudogene TRBV3-2) and TRBJ2-3; TRBD2 matches at 10 bases. In germline, CDR1 is LGHDT, CDR2 YNNKEL (reference sequence). J lost 4 bases, V lost 4 bases, and 5 bases had no gene match. This CDR3 has 15 residues.

This chain connects TRBV5-4 to TRBJ2-5; D is perhaps TRBD1 or TRBD2 (6 bases each). V was cut by 3 bases and J by 1 base, with 16 bases left in between. The CDR3 covers 16 residues. The germline V gene encodes CDR1 SGHNT and CDR2 YYREEE (reference sequence). The DNA for the CDR3 is TGTGCCAGCAGCTCTTTAGGGGGGCGGACCCAAGAGACCCAGTACTTC. Its translation: CASSSLGGRTQETQYF.

This rearrangement joins TRBV30 to TRBJ1-2; D remains unclear. The V and J ends lost 1 base and 4 bases respectively, with 7 bases between them. Germline V gene sequence: CDR1 GTSNPN, CDR2 SVGIG (reference sequence). The CDR3 length is 12 residues. The CDR3 coding sequence is TGTGCCTGGAGTGAGGGAGCCTATGGCTACACCTTC. Amino acid sequence: CAWSEGAYGYTF.

The chain couples TRBV27 to TRBJ1-6, with a tentative D call TRBD1 (5 bases). This CDR3 has 15 residues. Trimming stripped 5 bases from V and 10 bases from J, with 18 bases between. The germline V gene encodes CDR1 MNHEY and CDR2 SMNVEV (reference sequence). CDR3 nucleotides: TGTGCCAGCAGTGCTGGGACCGATATACGGTCACCCCTCCACTTT. Translating gives CASSAGTDIRSPLHF.

This clone has just one count. The J gene is TRBJ2-1, the V gene TRBV12-3 or TRBV12-4; no clear D gene. The CDR3 has 11 amino acids. V shed 5 bases and J shed 7 bases, with 6 bases lying between them. The CDR3 DNA reads as TGTGCCAGCAGTCCGAAAAATGAGCAGTTCTTC. This codes for CASSPKNEQFF.

The genes are TRBV7-2 and TRBJ1-1, with D hard to call. Germline V gene data show CDR1 as SGHTA and CDR2 as FQGNSA. The CDR3 is made up of 14 amino acids. V shed 4 bases and J shed 7 bases, with 16 bases lying between them. CDR3 in amino acids: CASSSAHGLSEAFF. CDR3 sequence (DNA): TGTGCCAGCAGCTCAGCCCACGGACTGAGTGAAGCTTTCTTT.

The gene calls are TRBV7-9 and TRBJ1-1; tentatively, D is TRBD1 (6 bases). V lost 3 bases and J lost 4, with 21 bases in between. From germline, CDR1 is SEHNR and CDR2 FQNEAQ (reference sequence). The CDR3 extends over 17 amino acids. In DNA, the CDR3 is TGTGCCAGCAGCTTCCTCCCGGGGGCAGGTTGGGTCACTGAAGCTTTCTTT. It is translated as CASSFLPGAGWVTEAFF.

This sequence joins TRBV10-3 and TRBJ1-1; tentative D call: TRBD1 (5 bases). The CDR3 sequence is 15 residues long. The V and J ends lost 3 bases and 1 base respectively, with 12 bases between them. From germline, CDR1 is ENHRY and CDR2 SYGVKD. The CDR3, as DNA: TGTGCCATCAGTGATCCGGGACGGGCGAACACTGAAGCTTTCTTT. Amino acids: CAISDPGRANTEAFF.

The genes are TRBV5-4 and TRBJ1-2; 7 nucleotides agree with TRBD1. CDR3 length: 15 amino acids. Germline V gene data show CDR1 as SGHNT and CDR2 as YYREEE (reference sequence). The V gene end was trimmed by 6 bases and the J gene end by 2 bases; junction bases not matched to a gene: 10. The DNA for the CDR3 is TGTGCCAGCACCCCCGGAGGGACAGAAAACTATGGCTACACCTTC. Its translation is CASTPGGTENYGYTF. Looking up the rest from reference TRBV5-4 and TRBJ1-2 gives the full variable domain: ETGVTQSPTHLIKTRGQQVTLRCSSQSGHNTVSWYQQALGQGPQFIFQYYREEENGRGNFPPRFSGLQFPNYSSELNVNALELDDSALYLCASTPGGTENYGYTFGSGTRLTVV.

The chain is built from TRBV7-2 and TRBJ1-6; tentatively, D is TRBD1 (5 bases). The CDR3 totals 15 residues. Looked up from germline, CDR1 is SGHTA and CDR2 is FQGNSA. Trimming removed 1 base at V and 5 bases at J, with 9 bases between. CDR3: CASSLGQGDNSPLHF. DNA for the CDR3: TGTGCCAGCAGCTTAGGTCAGGGCGATAATTCACCCCTCCACTTT. The variable domain in full, with the rest retrieved from reference TRBV7-2 and TRBJ1-6, is GAGVSQSPSNKVTEKGKDVELRCDPISGHTALYWYRQSLGQGLEFLIYFQGNSAPDKSGLPSDRFSAERTGGSVSTLTIQRTQQEDSAVYLCASSLGQGDNSPLHFGNGTRLTVT.

The rearrangement joins TRBV12-3 or TRBV12-4 to TRBJ1-1, with 7 nucleotides matching TRBD1. There are 12 residues in the CDR3. V lost 7 bases and J lost 11; bases outside the gene matches: 10. DNA of the CDR3: TGTGCCAGCACCGGGACAGCGGCCCAGGCTTTCTTT. Protein: CASTGTAAQAFF.